Here is one T cell receptor (beta chain) with its context. The source of the sample is a study of blood T cell repertoires in COVID-19. Background on the study: PBMCs, B-cell-depleted T cells, or T cells were the source of the cDNA or gDNA that made up the material.

V was clipped by 6 bases and J by 2 bases, with 16 bases between them. The CDR3 is 15 residues long. CDR1 and CDR2 (germline): MNHNY, SVGAGI (reference sequence). Profiling relied on immunoSEQ multiplex PCR, and the TCRdb table lists in-frame clones only, not all of them. The table records roughly 80,000 clones, over 75% of them present only once. The sample comprised peripheral blood. The J gene is TRBJ1-1, the V gene TRBV6-6; a possible D gene is TRBD1 (6 bases). This receptor was identified in an older woman with acute or convalescent COVID-19. CDR3 bases: TGTGCCAGCAGCCTCCGGACAGACCTAAACACTGAAGCTTTCTTT. Protein product: CASSLRTDLNTEAFF.